The rows below give T cell receptor beta chains drawn from one sample of a study of OX40 agonist ivuxolimab in advanced cancers. Only in-frame clones appear in the TCRdb table, and some are missing; sequencing was by immunoSEQ multiplex PCR. The table records approximately 47,000 clones, approximately 91% of them present only once. The source was CD4+ or CD8+ T cells sorted from blood, collected in a trial of the OX40 agonist ivuxolimab. These receptors came from an adult with an advanced solid tumor such as melanoma, head and neck, liver or kidney cancer. CDR3s include the opening cysteine and the closing phenylalanine or tryptophan. Each record gives: V gene, J gene, D gene, clone size, CDR3 protein, CDR3 DNA. The D gene is left open where the match is weak. A row's size may be missing; if present it is once, few, many or a size class.

V: TRBV5-1
J: TRBJ1-2
D: NA
size: NA
CDR3: CASSLETGYGYTF
DNA: TGCGCCAGCAGCTTAGAAACGGGGTATGGCTACACCTTC

V: TRBV5-4
J: TRBJ1-3
D: NA
size: NA
CDR3: CASREGLGSGNTIYF
DNA: TGTGCCAGCAGGGAGGGTCTAGGGTCTGGAAACACCATATATTTT

V: TRBV30
J: TRBJ1-1
D: NA
size: few
CDR3: CAWRNSPGAFF
DNA: TGTGCCTGGAGAAACAGCCCGGGAGCTTTCTTT

V: TRBV19
J: TRBJ1-1
D: NA
size: NA
CDR3: CASSPAGGAATEAFF
DNA: TGTGCCAGTAGTCCCGCGGGGGGCGCTGCCACTGAAGCTTTCTTT

V: TRBV5-1
J: TRBJ2-1
D: TRBD2
size: NA
CDR3: CASRPPSGGVMYNEQFF
DNA: TGCGCCAGCCGTCCGCCTAGCGGGGGGGTCATGTACAATGAGCAGTTCTTC

V: TRBV29-1
J: TRBJ1-4
D: NA
size: once
CDR3: CSVEVPGGNEKLFF
DNA: TGCAGCGTTGAAGTCCCCGGAGGTAATGAAAAACTGTTTTTT

V: TRBV7-2
J: TRBJ2-3
D: NA
size: NA
CDR3: CASSLLPGTDTQYF
DNA: TGTGCCAGCAGCCTACTCCCGGGTACAGATACGCAGTATTTT

V: TRBV9
J: TRBJ2-1
D: TRBD2
size: NA
CDR3: CASSVGAGDHNEQFF
DNA: TGTGCCAGCAGCGTAGGAGCGGGGGATCACAATGAGCAGTTCTTC

V: TRBV6-5
J: TRBJ2-2
D: NA
size: NA
CDR3: CASGPLAEGTGELFF
DNA: TGTGCCAGCGGCCCTTTGGCAGAAGGCACCGGGGAGCTGTTTTTT

V: TRBV10-2
J: TRBJ2-2
D: NA
size: NA
CDR3: CASSELQGRLNTGELFF
DNA: TGCGCCAGCAGTGAGCTTCAGGGAAGATTGAACACCGGGGAGCTGTTTTTT

V: TRBV2
J: TRBJ2-1
D: TRBD1
size: NA
CDR3: CASSEDLDRGQEDEQFF
DNA: TGTGCCAGCAGTGAAGACCTGGACAGGGGGCAAGAAGATGAGCAGTTCTTC

V: TRBV6-5
J: TRBJ1-5
D: NA
size: few
CDR3: CASSYSILQPQHF
DNA: TGTGCCAGCAGTTACTCGATACTACAGCCCCAGCATTTT

V: TRBV6-6
J: TRBJ2-1
D: TRBD1
size: NA
CDR3: CASSYSRGGGNEQFF
DNA: TGTGCCAGCAGTTACTCGAGAGGGGGCGGGAATGAGCAGTTCTTC

V: TRBV30
J: TRBJ2-7
D: NA
size: NA
CDR3: CACKTHGADYEQYF
DNA: TGTGCCTGTAAAACTCACGGGGCGGACTACGAGCAGTACTTC

V: TRBV7-8
J: TRBJ1-3
D: NA
size: NA
CDR3: CASSSIWVGSGNTIYF
DNA: TGTGCCAGCAGCTCCATCTGGGTGGGCTCTGGAAACACCATATATTTT

V: TRBV7-9
J: TRBJ1-5
D: NA
size: NA
CDR3: CASSPQGSNQPQHF
DNA: TGTGCCAGCAGCCCCCAGGGAAGCAATCAGCCCCAGCATTTT